Detailed here is one T cell receptor (beta chain). What it binds is unknown. Template material for TCR beta VDJ and CDR3 profiling consisted of genomic DNA. TCRdb re-called the reads through MiXCR, storing one row per CDR3 protein. Of tens of thousands of distinct CDR3 sequences in the sample, over 35% are singletons; the top ten hold around 63%. This sample was included in a study of CD8+CD57+ T cells in acquired aplastic anemia. Across the whole study: Sorted CD4+ and CD8+ cells yielded DNA averaging around 3.2 ug. Healthy donors averaged roughly 11 million reads for CD4+ cells.

Notes on the study in general: Found in both controls and patients were around 30 CD8+ CDR3 sequences.

CDR1 and CDR2 (germline): KGHDR, SFDVKD. V shed 5 bases and J shed 3 bases, with 10 bases lying between them. The CDR3 extends over 13 amino acids. The chain joins TRBV24-1 to TRBJ2-7; D unresolved. Material for sequencing was sorted CD4+, CD8+, or CD8+CD57+ T cells (not recorded which) from PBMCs. The receptor's source is a human donor in good health, serving as a control. CDR3 residues: CATSGTDSYEQYF. DNA for the CDR3: TGTGCCACCAGTGGTACTGATAGCTACGAGCAGTACTTC.